The subject of this entry is one T cell receptor beta chain. CDR3 length: 17 residues. Germline lookup yields CDR1 LNHDA and CDR2 SQIVND (reference sequence). Trimming removed 0 bases at V and 3 bases at J, with 16 bases between. The data were produced by immunoSEQ multiplex PCR, yet TCRdb's version contains in-frame clones alone and is incomplete. In the table there are about 44,000 clones, about 92% of which are singletons. These data originate in a study of T cell changes during pregnancy in multiple sclerosis. The sequencing input was peripheral blood. The chain is built from TRBV19 and TRBJ2-3; a weak D match, TRBD2 (5 bases). This sequence was found in a female donor with multiple sclerosis, enrolled in a pregnancy study. CDR3 amino acids: CASSIDMRRTRTDTQYF. The CDR3 coding sequence is TGTGCCAGTAGTATAGACATGAGAAGAACTAGGACAGATACGCAGTATTTT.